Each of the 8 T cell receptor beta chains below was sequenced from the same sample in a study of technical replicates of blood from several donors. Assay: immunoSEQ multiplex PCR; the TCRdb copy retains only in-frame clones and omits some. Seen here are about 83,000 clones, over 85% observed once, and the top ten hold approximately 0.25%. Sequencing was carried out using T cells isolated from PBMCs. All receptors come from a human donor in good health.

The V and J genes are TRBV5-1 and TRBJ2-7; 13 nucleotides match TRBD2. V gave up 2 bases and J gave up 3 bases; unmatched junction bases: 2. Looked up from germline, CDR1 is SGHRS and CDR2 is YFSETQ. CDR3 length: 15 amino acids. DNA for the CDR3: TGCGCCAGCAGCTTAAGACTAGCGGGGGGCTACGAGCAGTACTTC. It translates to CASSLRLAGGYEQYF.

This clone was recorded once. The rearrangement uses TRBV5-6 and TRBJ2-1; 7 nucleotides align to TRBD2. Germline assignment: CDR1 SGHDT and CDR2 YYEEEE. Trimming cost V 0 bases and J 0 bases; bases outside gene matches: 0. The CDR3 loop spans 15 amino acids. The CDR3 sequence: CASSLGLASYNEQFF. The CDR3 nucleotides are TGTGCCAGCAGCTTGGGACTAGCCTCCTACAATGAGCAGTTCTTC.

The CDR3 sequence: CASSQVFRDVNTEAFF. Here the CDR3 DNA reads TGCGCCAGCAGCCAAGTTTTCAGGGATGTGAACACTGAAGCTTTCTTT. This rearrangement joins TRBV4-1 to TRBJ1-1; weak D call: TRBD1 (5 bases). The CDR3 is made up of 16 amino acids. Germline values: CDR1 MGHRA, CDR2 YSYEKL. V was pared by 1 base and J by 0 bases, with 12 bases between.

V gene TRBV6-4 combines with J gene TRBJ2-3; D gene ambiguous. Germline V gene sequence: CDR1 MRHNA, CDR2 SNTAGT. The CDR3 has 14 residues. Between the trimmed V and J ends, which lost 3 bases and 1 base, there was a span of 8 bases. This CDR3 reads CASSEALGTDTQYF. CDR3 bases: TGTGCCAGCAGTGAAGCTTTGGGCACAGATACGCAGTATTTT.

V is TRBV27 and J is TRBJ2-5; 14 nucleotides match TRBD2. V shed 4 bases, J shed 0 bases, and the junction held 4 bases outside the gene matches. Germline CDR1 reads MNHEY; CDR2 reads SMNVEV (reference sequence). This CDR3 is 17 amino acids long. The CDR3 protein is CASSSRLAGGDQETQYF. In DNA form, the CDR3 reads TGTGCCAGCAGTTCAAGACTAGCGGGAGGGGACCAAGAGACCCAGTACTTC.

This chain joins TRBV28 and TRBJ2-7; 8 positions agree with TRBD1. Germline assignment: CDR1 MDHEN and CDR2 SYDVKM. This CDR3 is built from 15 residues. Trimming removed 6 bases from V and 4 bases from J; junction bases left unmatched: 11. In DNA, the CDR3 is TGTGCCAGCAGCCCAGGGGGCAGAGCCATTTACGAGCAGTACTTC. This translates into CASSPGGRAIYEQYF.

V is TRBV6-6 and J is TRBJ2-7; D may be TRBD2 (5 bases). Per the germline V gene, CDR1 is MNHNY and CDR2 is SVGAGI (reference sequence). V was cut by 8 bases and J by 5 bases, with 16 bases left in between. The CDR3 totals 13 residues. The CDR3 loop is CASGLRGRDEQYF. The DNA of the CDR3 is TGTGCCAGCGGGCTACGGGGTAGGGACGAGCAGTACTTC.

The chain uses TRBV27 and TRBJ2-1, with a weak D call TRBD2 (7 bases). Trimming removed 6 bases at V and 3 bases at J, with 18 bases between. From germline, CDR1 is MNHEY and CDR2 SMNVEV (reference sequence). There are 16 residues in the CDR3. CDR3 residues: CASSTHSRGGYNEQFF. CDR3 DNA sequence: TGTGCCAGCAGCACACACTCTAGGGGGGGCTACAATGAGCAGTTCTTC.